Listed below are T cell receptor beta chains from one sample, sequenced in a study of blood T cell repertoires in COVID-19. The assay was immunoSEQ multiplex PCR, and TCRdb's table has in-frame clones only and misses some. This sample has some 130,000 clones, with around 73% found just once. Specimen: peripheral blood. Source of these receptors: a man in his sixties who had recovered from COVID-19. CDR3s include the opening cysteine and the closing phenylalanine or tryptophan. A D gene is named only where the DNA matches it firmly. Size is omitted from some rows. Given values are once, few, many or a class for expanded clones.

j_gene	v_gene	abundance	d_gene	len	CDR3aa	CDR3nt
TRBJ2-7	TRBV28	once	TRBD2	20	CASSSRDLKLGLEQTYEQYF	TGTGCCAGCAGTTCCCGGGACCTAAAGCTTGGACTAGAGCAAACCTACGAGCAGTACTTC
TRBJ1-6	TRBV11-2	-	-	18	CASSLEGSSFSYNSPLHF	TGTGCCAGCAGCTTAGAGGGCAGCAGCTTCTCCTATAATTCACCCCTCCACTTT
TRBJ2-7	TRBV12-3/TRBV12-4	-	TRBD2	13	CASSSGTSGSVYF	TGTGCCAGCAGTTCCGGGACTAGCGGGAGCGTGTACTTC
TRBJ2-7	TRBV7-2	-	TRBD1	14	CASSLARGLYEQYF	TGTGCCAGCAGCTTAGCCAGGGGGCTCTACGAGCAGTACTTC
TRBJ2-2	TRBV19	-	-	16	CASSILGVENTGELFF	TGTGCCAGTAGTATCCTCGGGGTAGAGAACACCGGGGAGCTGTTTTTT
TRBJ2-2	TRBV4-3	few	-	14	CASSQAGNTGELFF	TGCGCCAGCAGCCAAGCGGGGAACACCGGGGAGCTGTTTTTT
TRBJ2-5	TRBV4-3	-	-	15	CASSQAFGRGETQYF	TGCGCCAGCAGCCAAGCCTTTGGACGGGGAGAGACCCAGTACTTC
TRBJ2-1	TRBV7-3	few	TRBD2	14	CASSSGTSGEEQFF	TGTGCCAGCAGCTCCGGGACTAGCGGGGAAGAGCAGTTCTTC
TRBJ1-5	TRBV6-5	-	TRBD1	15	CASSRTGVSNQPQHF	TGTGCCAGCAGTCGGACAGGGGTAAGCAATCAGCCCCAGCATTTT
TRBJ1-5	TRBV28	-	-	14	CASSLPRGAQPQHF	TGTGCCAGCAGTTTACCTCGGGGGGCCCAGCCCCAGCATTTT
TRBJ2-7	TRBV11-2	-	TRBD1	14	CASTRQGSTYEQYF	TGTGCCAGCACCAGACAGGGATCGACCTACGAGCAGTACTTC
TRBJ2-2	TRBV2	-	-	14	CASSLRDRAGELFF	TGTGCCAGCAGTCTCAGGGATCGGGCCGGGGAGCTGTTTTTT